What follows are 30 T cell receptor beta chains derived from one specimen sequenced in a study of OX40 agonist ivuxolimab in advanced cancers. TCRdb keeps only in-frame clones here, not all; method: immunoSEQ multiplex PCR. Here the sample spans fewer than 65,000 clones, more than 65% being singletons. The input for sequencing was CD4+ or CD8+ T cells sorted from blood, taken in a trial of the OX40 agonist ivuxolimab. These receptors came from an adult with an advanced solid tumor such as melanoma, head and neck, liver or kidney cancer.

V and J are TRBV6-5 and TRBJ2-7, with 9 bases aligning to TRBD1. V shed 2 bases, J shed 4 bases, and the junction held 0 bases outside the gene matches. CDR1 MNHEY and CDR2 SVGAGI come from the germline V gene. This CDR3 is 13 amino acids long. CDR3: CASSYGTGYEQYF. The DNA of the CDR3 is TGTGCCAGCAGTTACGGGACAGGGTACGAGCAGTACTTC.

V is TRBV7-6 and J is TRBJ2-3; no firm D call. Trimming pared 1 base from V and 2 bases from J, leaving 10 bases between. Germline assignment: CDR1 SGHVS and CDR2 FNYEAQ. The CDR3 has 15 amino acids. The CDR3 DNA follows: TGTGCCAGCAGCTTAGTCCTGGGATCCACAGATACGCAGTATTTT. Its translation: CASSLVLGSTDTQYF.

The rearrangement uses TRBV19 and TRBJ2-2; the D is unclear. Germline CDR1 reads LNHDA; CDR2 reads SQIVND (reference sequence). V was shortened by 0 bases and J by 3 bases, with 2 bases between the two germline ends. This CDR3 is built from 13 residues. For the CDR3, the DNA is TGTGCCAGTAGTATAGATCACACCGGGGAGCTGTTTTTT. Translated: CASSIDHTGELFF.

J is TRBJ1-1 and V is TRBV6-1; no reliable D call. The length of the CDR3 is 13 residues. V was pared by 1 base and J by 4 bases, with 7 bases between. The V gene's germline CDR1 is MNHNS and CDR2 SASEGT. The CDR3 DNA sequence: TGTGCCAGCAGTGAAGTCGGGTTCACTGAAGCTTTCTTT. Translation gives CASSEVGFTEAFF.

This clone is judged medium-sized. The chain couples TRBV7-3 to TRBJ2-2; 7 bases are shared with TRBD1. This CDR3 has 13 residues. Germline V gene sequence: CDR1 SGHTA, CDR2 FQGTGA. V dropped 3 bases and J dropped 6; count of bases not matched to a gene: 1. Written as DNA, the CDR3 is TGTGCCAGCAGCTTTGGGACAGCCGGGGAGCTGTTTTTT. Its protein product is CASSFGTAGELFF.

The chain is built from TRBV7-6 and TRBJ2-5, with 8 bases aligning to TRBD2. Germline V gene data show CDR1 as SGHVS and CDR2 as FNYEAQ. The CDR3 is 15 amino acids. The V gene end was trimmed by 5 bases and the J gene end by 2 bases; junction bases not matched to a gene: 7. The CDR3 here is CASSVAAGAQETQYF. The CDR3 bases are TGTGCCAGCAGCGTCGCAGCGGGGGCACAAGAGACCCAGTACTTC.

V gene TRBV9 combines with J gene TRBJ1-1; a possible D gene is TRBD1 (5 bases). Trimming removed 4 bases at V and 0 bases at J, with 16 bases between. Germline assignment: CDR1 SGDLS and CDR2 YYNGEE. The CDR3 consists of 16 residues. The DNA for the CDR3 is TGTGCCAGCAGCCCGTTACCGACAGTCATGAACACTGAAGCTTTCTTT. Its protein is CASSPLPTVMNTEAFF. Based on the CDR3 plus reference TRBV9 and TRBJ1-1, the full variable domain is DSGVTQTPKHLITATGQRVTLRCSPRSGDLSVYWYQQSLDQGLQFLIQYYNGEERAKGNILERFSAQQFPDLHSELNLSSLELGDSALYFCASSPLPTVMNTEAFFGQGTRLTVV.

The V gene is TRBV12-2, the J gene TRBJ1-6. TRBV12-2 is a listed pseudogene. The CDR3 loop spans 17 amino acids. The CDR3 nucleotides read TGTGCAAGTCGCTTATCGGGGTTAGGGAACTATAATTCACCCCTCCACTTT. Its protein product is CASRLSGLGNYNSPLHF.

The rearrangement links TRBV2 to TRBJ2-1, with 7 bases fitting TRBD2. Germline trimming cut 10 bases from V and 0 bases from J; bases unmatched to any gene: 9. Germline loops: CDR1 SNHLY, CDR2 FYNNEI. The CDR3 runs 15 residues. The CDR3 protein is CANAVGEGSYNEQFF. Here the CDR3 DNA reads TGTGCCAACGCGGTGGGGGAGGGCTCCTACAATGAGCAGTTCTTC. The full variable domain, in which reference TRBV2 and TRBJ2-1 provide the parts outside the CDR3, is EPEVTQTPSHQVTQMGQEVILRCVPISNHLYFYWYRQILGQKVEFLVSFYNNEISEKSEIFDDQFSVERPDGSNFTLKIRSTKLEDSAMYFCANAVGEGSYNEQFFGPGTRLTVL.

The chain has TRBV6-6 and TRBJ2-3; the match to TRBD1 covers 8 bases. V was clipped by 4 bases and J by 0 bases; unmatched bases: 3. Germline lookup yields CDR1 MNHNY and CDR2 SVGAGI (reference sequence). This CDR3 is 15 amino acids long. CDR3 nucleotides: TGTGCCAGCAGTTCGACAGGGGTCAGCACAGATACGCAGTATTTT. Translating it yields CASSSTGVSTDTQYF.

The chain has TRBV19 and TRBJ2-7; D unresolved. CDR1 and CDR2 (germline): LNHDA, SQIVND (reference sequence). Trimming stripped 11 bases from V and 4 bases from J, with 18 bases between. This CDR3 contains 13 residues. The CDR3 here is CASSMGLGYEQYF. Here the CDR3 DNA reads TGTGCCTCCTCGATGGGGTTGGGGTACGAGCAGTACTTC.

This sequence joins TRBV7-3 and TRBJ2-1, with no clear D. CDR3 length: 15 amino acids. Germline V CDR1 and CDR2: SGHTA, FQGTGA. Trimming shortened V by 1 base and J by 6 bases, and 13 bases separated the two germline ends. CDR3 in DNA: TGTGCCAGCAGCTTAAGCAGTACATCCACCAATGAGCAGTTCTTC. Protein product: CASSLSSTSTNEQFF.

The chain is built from TRBV7-6 and TRBJ1-5; D uncertain. Trimming cost V 1 base and J 0 bases, with 10 bases left between them. The germline V gene has CDR1 SGHVS and CDR2 FNYEAQ. The CDR3 spans 16 residues. The CDR3: CASSLVPGDSNQPQHF. CDR3 DNA: TGTGCCAGCAGCTTAGTACCCGGAGATAGCAATCAGCCCCAGCATTTT. Variable domain in full (rest from reference TRBV7-6 and TRBJ1-5): GAGVSQSPRYKVTKRGQDVALRCDPISGHVSLYWYRQALGQGPEFLTYFNYEAQQDKSGLPNDRFSAERPEGSISTLTIQRTEQRDSAMYRCASSLVPGDSNQPQHFGDGTRLSIL.

The V call is TRBV27, the J call TRBJ2-7; 9 bases are shared with TRBD1. Germline V CDR1 and CDR2: MNHEY, SMNVEV (reference sequence). This CDR3 comprises 14 residues. The ends lost 5 bases at V and 2 bases at J; junction bases unmatched: 4. This CDR3 is CASSPTGGPYEQYF. The CDR3 bases are TGTGCCAGCAGTCCTACAGGGGGCCCCTACGAGCAGTACTTC.

The sample holds one count of this clone. This chain links TRBV7-3 with TRBJ2-5; TRBD2 matches at 11 bases. The CDR3 runs 15 residues. Germline CDR1 is SGHTA and CDR2 is FQGTGA. With V trimmed by 5 bases and J by 5 bases, 7 bases remained unmatched. This CDR3 is CASSEGGTSGETQYF. For the CDR3, the DNA is TGTGCCAGCAGCGAGGGGGGGACTAGCGGTGAGACCCAGTACTTC.

The chain recombines TRBV5-1 with TRBJ2-4; TRBD2 is a possible D gene (6 bases). V was trimmed by 0 bases and J by 8 bases, leaving 18 bases between them. This CDR3 spans 16 amino acids. Per the germline V gene, CDR1 is SGHRS and CDR2 is YFSETQ. CDR3 DNA sequence: TGCGCCAGCAGCTTGGCCGGGGGACCTTCGAAGGACATTCAGTACTTC. Amino acid sequence: CASSLAGGPSKDIQYF.

The chain carries TRBV5-5 and TRBJ2-7; D gene ambiguous. The germline gives CDR1 SGHKS, CDR2 YYEKEE (reference sequence). Trimming cost V 0 bases and J 0 bases, with 10 bases left between them. The CDR3 spans 15 residues. In DNA form, the CDR3 reads TGTGCCAGCAGCTTGGAAGGACCGAACTCCTACGAGCAGTACTTC. Translating gives CASSLEGPNSYEQYF. The variable domain in full, completed from reference TRBV5-5 and TRBJ2-7, reads DAGVTQSPTHLIKTRGQQVTLRCSPISGHKSVSWYQQVLGQGPQFIFQYYEKEERGRGNFPDRFSARQFPNYSSELNVNALLLGDSALYLCASSLEGPNSYEQYFGPGTRLTVT.

This sequence joins TRBV2 and TRBJ1-2; 7 nucleotides align to TRBD1. The junction had 4 bases not matched to a gene; V was cut back by 2 bases and J by 4 bases. The CDR3 spans 14 residues. Germline-derived CDR1 and CDR2 are SNHLY and FYNNEI. The CDR3 loop is CASSEWEGAYGYTF. The CDR3 coding sequence is TGTGCCAGCAGTGAATGGGAGGGGGCCTATGGCTACACCTTC.

The V gene is TRBV6-5, the J gene TRBJ2-1; D not resolved. The V gene's germline CDR1 is MNHEY and CDR2 SVGAGI. The V gene lost 0 bases and the J gene lost 10 bases, with 10 bases spanning the gap. CDR3 length: 13 residues. CDR3 DNA: TGTGCCAGCAGTTACTCGAAAGGGTTGGAGCAGTTCTTC. Encoded protein: CASSYSKGLEQFF.

The chain employs TRBV10-2 and TRBJ2-1; D unresolved. The germline V gene has CDR1 WSHSY and CDR2 SAAADI. The CDR3 has 15 amino acids. Trimming cost V 5 bases and J 0 bases, with 11 bases left between them. Here the CDR3 DNA reads TGCGCCAGCAGTTCCAGTTGGAGCTCCTACAATGAGCAGTTCTTC. Amino acids: CASSSSWSSYNEQFF.

The J gene is TRBJ2-3, the V gene TRBV4-3, with D tentatively TRBD2 (6 bases). There are 15 residues in the CDR3. V shed 11 bases and J shed 3 bases, with 21 bases lying between them. Per the germline V gene, CDR1 is LGHNA and CDR2 is YSLEER. The CDR3 protein is CAASGLVGGTDTQYF. CDR3 DNA: TGCGCCGCAAGTGGGTTGGTGGGAGGAACAGATACGCAGTATTTT.

The chain carries TRBV15 and TRBJ2-1, with 8 bases matching TRBD2. V was clipped by 6 bases and J by 6 bases; unmatched bases: 1. CDR1 and CDR2 (germline): LNHNV, YYDKDF (reference sequence). This CDR3 comprises 12 residues. CDR3 coding DNA: TGTGCCACCAGGGCGGGAGGCAATGAGCAGTTCTTC. Translation: CATRAGGNEQFF.

The genes are TRBV6-5 and TRBJ1-1; no clear D. The CDR3 is 11 amino acids. Germline loops: CDR1 MNHEY, CDR2 SVGAGI. V shed 7 bases and J shed 10 bases, with 13 bases lying between them. CDR3 protein: CASNSKAGAFF. In DNA form, the CDR3 reads TGTGCCAGCAACAGCAAGGCCGGAGCTTTCTTT.

The chain joins TRBV19 to TRBJ1-2; a weak D match, TRBD1 (6 bases). The CDR3 contains 15 residues. Germline CDR1 is LNHDA and CDR2 is SQIVND (reference sequence). V was shortened by 4 bases and J by 7 bases, with 19 bases between the two germline ends. CDR3 nucleotides: TGTGCCAGTAGTAACGGGATCAGGGGAGCTGGTGGCTACACCTTC. Its protein product is CASSNGIRGAGGYTF.

The chain uses TRBV5-1 and TRBJ2-2; D is tentatively TRBD1 or TRBD2 (5 bases each). From germline, CDR1 is SGHRS and CDR2 YFSETQ. Trimming shortened V by 6 bases and J by 1 base, and 16 bases separated the two germline ends. This CDR3 is 16 amino acids long. The CDR3: CASTEPGRGNTGELFF. CDR3 nucleotide sequence: TGCGCCAGCACCGAACCGGGACGGGGGAACACCGGGGAGCTGTTTTTT.

V and J are TRBV5-1 and TRBJ2-1; 10 bases match TRBD2. V was pared by 1 base and J by 3 bases, with 13 bases of the junction left unmatched. CDR3 length equals 19 residues. CDR1 is SGHRS and CDR2 is YFSETQ in the germline V gene. CDR3 bases: TGCGCCAGCAGCTTGAGTCGCTTTGGACTAGCGGAGAGCTACAATGAGCAGTTCTTC. Translating gives CASSLSRFGLAESYNEQFF.

The CDR3 DNA reads as TGCGCCAGCAGCCAAGACGGGGGCCGGGCAGATACGCAGTATTTT. Encoded protein: CASSQDGGRADTQYF. This sequence joins TRBV4-3 and TRBJ2-3, with D perhaps TRBD1 or TRBD2 (6 bases each). The CDR3 covers 15 residues. Germline CDR1 LGHNA, CDR2 YSLEER. V was pared by 0 bases and J by 4 bases, with 11 bases between.

This sequence joins TRBV7-3 and TRBJ2-3; 7 bases line up with TRBD1. The V and J ends lost 1 base and 1 base, in that order; junction bases with no gene match: 8. The CDR3 has 17 residues. Germline CDR1 SGHTA, CDR2 FQGTGA. DNA of the CDR3: TGTGCCAGCAGCTTAAGTGGCGCAGGGGGAGGCACAGATACGCAGTATTTT. Residues: CASSLSGAGGGTDTQYF.

The genes are TRBV28 and TRBJ1-3, with D possibly being TRBD1 (5 bases). V was pared by 3 bases and J by 0 bases, with 21 bases between. Looked up from germline, CDR1 is MDHEN and CDR2 is SYDVKM. The CDR3 totals 19 residues. DNA of the CDR3: TGTGCCAGCAGTTTCGGTCCCGGGACGGTAAAGATCTCTGGAAACACCATATATTTT. It translates to CASSFGPGTVKISGNTIYF.

This clone was observed once. This sequence joins TRBV15 and TRBJ2-4, with TRBD1 identical over 9 bases. Germline V gives CDR1 LNHNV, CDR2 YYDKDF (reference sequence). This CDR3 has 17 amino acids. V was clipped by 1 base and J by 6 bases; unmatched bases: 10. CDR3 nucleotide sequence: TGTGCCACCAGCAGAGCCGATACCGGGACAGGGATAAACATTCAGTACTTC. It specifies CATSRADTGTGINIQYF.